This TCR beta chain was documented in a study of OX40 agonist ivuxolimab in advanced cancers. For the study at large: Each patient was given ivuxolimab into a vein every 2 weeks, at 0.01 to 10 mg/kg. Dose-escalation patients had hepatocellular carcinoma, melanoma, renal cell or head and neck cancer. General observations from the study: On average, CD8+ T cells showed a greater number of expanded clones than CD4+. Antigens targeted by the expanded peripheral T cells were not determined.

This clone was observed a single time. The antigen is not known. Losses at the gene ends were 3 bases for V and 0 bases for J; bases not matched to a gene: 6. The CDR3 spans 18 residues. Germline V gene lookup returns CDR1 SGDLS and CDR2 YYNGEE. The repertoire was sequenced with immunoSEQ multiplex PCR; TCRdb's copy has only in-frame clones and lacks some. The sample yields some 18,000 clones, about 80% seen once. Specimen: CD4+ or CD8+ T cells sorted from blood, collected in a trial of the OX40 agonist ivuxolimab. This receptor was taken from an adult with an advanced solid tumor such as melanoma, head and neck, liver or kidney cancer. The rearrangement joins TRBV9 to TRBJ2-6, with 10 bases matching TRBD1. The CDR3 nucleotides are TGTGCCAGCAGCGCTTCCGGGACAGGGGTCTCTGGGGCCAACGTCCTGACTTTC. As protein: CASSASGTGVSGANVLTF.